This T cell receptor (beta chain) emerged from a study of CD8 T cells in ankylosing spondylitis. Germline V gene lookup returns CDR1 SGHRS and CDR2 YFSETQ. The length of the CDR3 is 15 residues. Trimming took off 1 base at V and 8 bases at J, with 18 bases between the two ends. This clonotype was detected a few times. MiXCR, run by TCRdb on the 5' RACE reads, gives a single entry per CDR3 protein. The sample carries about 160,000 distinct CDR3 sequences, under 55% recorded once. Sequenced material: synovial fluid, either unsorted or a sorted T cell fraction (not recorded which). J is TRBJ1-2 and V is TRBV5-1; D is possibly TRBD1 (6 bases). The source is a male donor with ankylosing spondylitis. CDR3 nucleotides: TGCGCCAGCAGCTTGATGGCAGGGGCTTTAGTAGGCTACACCTTC. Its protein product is CASSLMAGALVGYTF.